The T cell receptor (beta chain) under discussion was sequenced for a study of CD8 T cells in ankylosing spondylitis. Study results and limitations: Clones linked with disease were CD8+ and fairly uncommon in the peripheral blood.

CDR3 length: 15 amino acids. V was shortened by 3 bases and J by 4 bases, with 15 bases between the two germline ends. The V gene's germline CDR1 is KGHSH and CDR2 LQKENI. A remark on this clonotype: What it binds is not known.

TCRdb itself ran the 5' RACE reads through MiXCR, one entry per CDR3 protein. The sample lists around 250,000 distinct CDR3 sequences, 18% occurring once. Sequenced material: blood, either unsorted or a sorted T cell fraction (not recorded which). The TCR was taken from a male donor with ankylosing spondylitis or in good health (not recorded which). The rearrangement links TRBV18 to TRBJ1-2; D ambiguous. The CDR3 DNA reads TGTGCCAGCTCACCGCAAAGTGAGGATCTCTATGGCTACACCTTC. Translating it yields CASSPQSEDLYGYTF.